The 22 T cell receptor beta chains presented below share a single source sample, sequenced in a study of Ad26.COV2.S vaccination and SARS-CoV-2 variants. TCRdb's copy holds only in-frame clones and misses some; the assay was immunoSEQ multiplex PCR. The sample consists of about 350,000 clones, under 95% of them appearing once. The sequencing here drew on peripheral blood, taken after recovery from COVID-19. These receptors were taken from a human donor who had recovered from COVID-19.

The count of this clone is one. The genes are TRBV7-6 and TRBJ2-2; possibly TRBD2 for D (6 bases). V shed 5 bases and J shed 5 bases, with 12 bases lying between them. The V gene's germline CDR1 is SGHVS and CDR2 FNYEAQ. This CDR3 contains 14 residues. CDR3 sequence: CASSRLAGTGELFF. The DNA of the CDR3 is TGTGCCAGCAGCCGCCTCGCGGGAACCGGGGAGCTGTTTTTT.

V gene TRBV23-1 combines with J gene TRBJ1-5; D remains unclear. TRBV23-1 is designated an ORF whose function remains uncertain. The CDR3 spans 15 residues. V was cut by 4 bases and J by 0 bases, with 10 bases left in between. As DNA, the CDR3 is TGCGCCAGCAGTCCTCCCATTCTTAGCAATCAGCCCCAGCATTTT. It translates to CASSPPILSNQPQHF.

With regard to this clone: Other DNA sequences in this sample translate to the same CDR3. J is TRBJ2-7 and V is TRBV3-1 (or the pseudogene TRBV3-2), with D maybe TRBD2 (6 bases). The V gene lost 3 bases and the J gene lost 1 base, with 16 bases spanning the gap. Germline CDR1 reads LGHDT; CDR2 reads YNNKEL (reference sequence). This CDR3 is built from 16 residues. The CDR3 sequence: CASSQEGKRSSYEQYF. The CDR3 nucleotides are TGTGCCAGCAGCCAGGAGGGCAAGCGGTCATCCTACGAGCAGTACTTC.

CDR3 sequence (DNA): TGTGCCAGCAGCCCCAGACAGGGTCCGGAGACCCAGTACTTC. Translated: CASSPRQGPETQYF. The chain couples TRBV4-2 to TRBJ2-5; TRBD1 matches at 7 bases. Germline CDR1 and CDR2: LGHNA and YNFKEQ. The CDR3 spans 14 residues. V shed 4 bases, J shed 5 bases, and the junction held 7 bases outside the gene matches.

The chain links TRBV19 to TRBJ1-1; 8 nucleotides line up with TRBD1. The germline V gene encodes CDR1 LNHDA and CDR2 SQIVND (reference sequence). This CDR3 has 16 residues. V shed 7 bases and J 0 bases; nucleotides not matched to a gene: 10. The CDR3 is CASTLDRAPMNTEAFF. The CDR3 DNA is TGTGCCAGTACCCTGGACAGGGCTCCCATGAACACTGAAGCTTTCTTT.

The chain uses TRBV19 and TRBJ2-7; D might be TRBD1 (6 bases). Deletions cut 7 bases from V and 4 bases from J, with 20 bases between. Germline V CDR1 and CDR2: LNHDA, SQIVND (reference sequence). The CDR3 has 15 residues. CDR3 protein: CASKRGRGSGYEQYF. The CDR3, as DNA: TGTGCCAGTAAGAGGGGTAGGGGGTCCGGGTACGAGCAGTACTTC.

The chain joins TRBV5-1 to TRBJ2-3, with D possibly being TRBD1 or TRBD2 (5 bases each). The CDR3 length is 13 residues. The germline V gene has CDR1 SGHRS and CDR2 YFSETQ. Trimming shortened V by 1 base and J by 11 bases, and 14 bases separated the two germline ends. DNA of the CDR3: TGCGCCAGCAGCTTGCATGGGGCCGGGGTGCAGTATTTT. Its translation is CASSLHGAGVQYF.

This sequence joins TRBV2 and TRBJ2-5; a weak D match, TRBD2 (6 bases). Trimming shortened V by 6 bases and J by 7 bases, and 12 bases separated the two germline ends. CDR3 length: 12 residues. From germline, CDR1 is SNHLY and CDR2 FYNNEI. The CDR3 DNA reads TGTGCCAGCAGGGGGACTTCGTGGACCCAGTACTTC. It translates to CASRGTSWTQYF. Complete variable domain (other parts from reference TRBV2 and TRBJ2-5): EPEVTQTPSHQVTQMGQEVILRCVPISNHLYFYWYRQILGQKVEFLVSFYNNEISEKSEIFDDQFSVERPDGSNFTLKIRSTKLEDSAMYFCASRGTSWTQYFGPGTRLLVL.

On this clone itself: At one boundary the junction diverges from the germline segment, which might be a read error. This chain links TRBV4-3 with TRBJ1-4; D not resolved. The V gene's germline CDR1 is LGHNA and CDR2 YSLEER. The CDR3 has 13 residues. The CDR3 bases are TGCGCCAGCAGCCAAGATGAGGCGATGCGGCCTGTTTTT. Protein sequence: CASSQDEAMRPVF.

With respect to this clone: The same CDR3 can be traced to other DNA sequences in this sample. The DNA for the CDR3 is TGTGCCAGCAGTCCCAGGGACAGCTATGGCTACACCTTC. It encodes CASSPRDSYGYTF. J is TRBJ1-2 and V is TRBV12-3 or TRBV12-4, with 7 bases identical to TRBD1. The CDR3 consists of 13 residues. The V and J ends lost 5 bases and 4 bases, in that order; junction bases with no gene match: 4.

The V gene is TRBV7-2, the J gene TRBJ2-5; D not resolved. V was shortened by 0 bases and J by 0 bases, with 11 bases between the two germline ends. This CDR3 is 16 amino acids long. The germline V gene encodes CDR1 SGHTA and CDR2 FQGNSA. This chain's CDR3 is CASSLARWANQETQYF. The CDR3 DNA follows: TGTGCCAGCAGCTTAGCCAGGTGGGCGAACCAAGAGACCCAGTACTTC.

As to this clone: Other DNA sequences in this specimen translate into the identical CDR3. This chain joins TRBV12-3 or TRBV12-4 and TRBJ1-2; no reliable D call. Trimming shortened V by 1 base and J by 5 bases, and 8 bases separated the two germline ends. The CDR3 has 13 amino acids. The CDR3 here is CASSLGQVYGYTF. The CDR3 nucleotides are TGTGCCAGCAGTTTAGGGCAGGTATATGGCTACACCTTC.

This chain uses TRBV4-1 with TRBJ2-2, with TRBD1 identical over 8 bases. The V gene end was trimmed by 3 bases and the J gene end by 8 bases; junction bases not matched to a gene: 8. The length of the CDR3 is 15 residues. Germline values: CDR1 MGHRA, CDR2 YSYEKL. DNA for the CDR3: TGCGCCAGCAGCCAGGAGGGACAGGTGGTAGGGGAGCTGTTTTTT. Translated: CASSQEGQVVGELFF.

The chain carries TRBV7-3 and TRBJ1-1; no firm D call. The CDR3 is 14 residues long. V lost 0 bases to trimming and J lost 4 bases, with 9 bases between them. Germline values: CDR1 SGHTA, CDR2 FQGTGA. DNA for the CDR3: TGTGCCAGCAGCTTAACGGGCCCCGGCACTGAAGCTTTCTTT. Its protein product is CASSLTGPGTEAFF. The variable domain in full, completed from reference TRBV7-3 and TRBJ1-1, reads GAGVSQTPSNKVTEKGKYVELRCDPISGHTALYWYRQSLGQGPEFLIYFQGTGAADDSGLPNDRFFAVRPEGSVSTLKIQRTERGDSAVYLCASSLTGPGTEAFFGQGTRLTVV.

The chain has TRBV4-1 and TRBJ2-1; D is unclear. Trimming left V 0 bases short and J 10 bases short, with 10 bases between. The CDR3 consists of 13 residues. Germline values: CDR1 MGHRA, CDR2 YSYEKL. The CDR3 DNA reads TGCGCCAGCAGCCAAGATGACTCTAGGGAGCAGTTCTTC. The encoded protein is CASSQDDSREQFF.

V gene TRBV18 combines with J gene TRBJ1-2; tentatively, D is TRBD1 (5 bases). The V gene's germline CDR1 is KGHSH and CDR2 LQKENI. Trimming removed 0 bases from V and 0 bases from J, with 17 bases in between. CDR3 length equals 18 residues. The CDR3 loop is CASSPPRGGDGTNYGYTF. The CDR3 DNA follows: TGTGCCAGCTCACCACCGCGGGGGGGGGACGGAACTAACTATGGCTACACCTTC.

This chain uses TRBV5-4 with TRBJ2-3; D possibly corresponds to TRBD1 (5 bases). Germline V CDR1 and CDR2: SGHNT, YYREEE (reference sequence). The V end lost 2 bases, the J end lost 2 bases, and 9 bases lay between the germline ends. This CDR3 has 14 amino acids. CDR3 residues: CASSLGHYTDTQYF. The CDR3 DNA sequence: TGTGCCAGCAGCTTAGGACACTACACAGATACGCAGTATTTT.

The chain recombines TRBV7-9 with TRBJ2-5; tentative D call: TRBD2 (6 bases). With 5 bases removed from V and 5 bases from J, the gap between germline ends came to 12 bases. The V gene's germline CDR1 is SEHNR and CDR2 FQNEAQ (reference sequence). This CDR3 contains 13 residues. The chain's CDR3 is CASSRELMETQYF. CDR3 nucleotide sequence: TGTGCCAGCAGCCGGGAGCTGATGGAGACCCAGTACTTC.

The chain is built from TRBV3-1 (or the pseudogene TRBV3-2) and TRBJ2-1, with 9 nucleotides matching TRBD2. CDR3 length: 15 residues. After removal of 5 bases from V and 4 bases from J, the junction contained 6 bases not matched to a gene. Germline V CDR1 and CDR2: LGHDT, YNNKEL (reference sequence). CDR3 in DNA: TGTGCCAGCAGCAGCGGGGGGCGGAGGTACAATGAGCAGTTCTTC. It codes for CASSSGGRRYNEQFF.

The rearrangement links TRBV6-1 to TRBJ2-3; D is uncertain. Trimming shortened V by 4 bases and J by 2 bases, and 19 bases separated the two germline ends. CDR3 length equals 17 residues. Germline-derived CDR1 and CDR2 are MNHNS and SASEGT. The CDR3 coding sequence is TGTGCCAGCAGTGCACGTCGCGCCGCGCTAGACACAGATACGCAGTATTTT. Amino acid sequence: CASSARRAALDTDTQYF.

The chain is built from TRBV3-1 (or the pseudogene TRBV3-2) and TRBJ2-5, with D possibly matching TRBD2 (6 bases). Germline CDR1 LGHDT, CDR2 YNNKEL (reference sequence). Trimming left V 4 bases short and J 1 base short, with 10 bases between. The CDR3 totals 14 residues. CDR3 residues: CASSLSGVQETQYF. The CDR3 DNA is TGTGCCAGCAGCCTCTCGGGGGTCCAAGAGACCCAGTACTTC.

The J gene is TRBJ2-3, the V gene TRBV9, with TRBD2 matching 10 bases. After removal of 0 bases from V and 6 bases from J, the junction contained 10 bases not matched to a gene. The CDR3 totals 17 residues. Germline CDR1 reads SGDLS; CDR2 reads YYNGEE. This CDR3 reads CASSVVGSSGGGDTQYF. DNA of the CDR3: TGTGCCAGCAGCGTAGTTGGGTCTAGCGGGGGTGGGGATACGCAGTATTTT.